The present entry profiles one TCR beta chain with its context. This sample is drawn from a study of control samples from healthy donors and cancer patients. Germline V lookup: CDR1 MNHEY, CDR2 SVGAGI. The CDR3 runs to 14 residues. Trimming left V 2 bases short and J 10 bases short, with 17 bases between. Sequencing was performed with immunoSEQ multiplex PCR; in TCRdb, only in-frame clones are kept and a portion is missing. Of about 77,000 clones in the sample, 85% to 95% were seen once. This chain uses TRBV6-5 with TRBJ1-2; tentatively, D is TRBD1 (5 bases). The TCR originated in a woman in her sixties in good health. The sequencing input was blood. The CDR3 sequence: CASSYDSERIVYTF. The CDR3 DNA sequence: TGTGCCAGCAGTTACGACAGTGAACGTATCGTCTACACCTTC.